Listed here are 29 T cell receptor beta chains from one sample, sequenced in a study of blood T cells in healthy people across ages. A second roughly 6 to 11 cycle PCR used barcoded and J-beta primers. Via MiXCR, TCRdb re-called the 5' RACE reads, giving one row per CDR3 protein. The sample includes 700,000 to 950,000 distinct CDR3 sequences, about 62% of them seen just once. Sequencing input: blood. These receptors were collected from a man aged 25 to 40 in good health.

The genes are TRBV20-1 and TRBJ2-4, with D possibly called TRBD1 or TRBD2 (5 bases each). The DNA end lines up better with TRBJ2-5; the J call may be wrong. CDR1 is DFQATT, CDR2 SNEGSKA, per germline (reference sequence). The CDR3 runs 13 residues. The CDR3 region is CSARGDGQETQYF. The CDR3 region has the DNA TGCAGTGCTAGGGGGGACGGACAAGAGACCCAGTACTTC.

In this sample, this clonotype turned up a few times. The rearrangement links TRBV11-1 to TRBJ2-6, with D unclear. Germline CDR1 is SGHAT and CDR2 is FQDESV (reference sequence). This CDR3 contains 14 residues. The V end lost 7 bases, the J end lost 4 bases, and 11 bases lay between the germline ends. Written as DNA, the CDR3 is TGTGCCAGCACCACAAGGAAGGGGGCCAACGTCCTGACTTTC. Amino acids: CASTTRKGANVLTF.

V usage is TRBV20-1 and J usage is TRBJ2-1, with a weak D call TRBD2 (5 bases). This CDR3 contains 14 residues. The germline V and J ends were trimmed by 2 bases and 3 bases, with 11 bases remaining between them. The germline gives CDR1 DFQATT, CDR2 SNEGSKA (reference sequence). The CDR3 bases are TGCAGTGCTAGAAGGGAGATGATCTACAATGAGCAGTTCTTC. Encoded protein: CSARREMIYNEQFF.

The chain carries TRBV29-1 and TRBJ2-7; TRBD2 matches at 10 bases. Germline V lookup: CDR1 SQVTM, CDR2 ANQGSEA. The CDR3 length is 13 residues. With V trimmed by 6 bases and J by 1 base, 3 bases remained unmatched. CDR3 protein: CSVLAGDSYEQYF. Here the CDR3 DNA reads TGCAGCGTCCTAGCGGGGGATTCCTACGAGCAGTACTTC.

The J gene is TRBJ2-1, the V gene TRBV15; TRBD1 is a possible D gene (6 bases). Per the germline V gene, CDR1 is LNHNV and CDR2 is YYDKDF (reference sequence). This CDR3 is 15 amino acids long. V was pared by 3 bases and J by 8 bases, with 17 bases between. Here the CDR3 DNA reads TGTGCCACCAGCAGGTCCGGGCCAGGGGTTGATGAGCAGTTCTTC. This translates into CATSRSGPGVDEQFF.

This CDR3 reads CATWRAEDEQFF. CDR3 DNA: TGTGCCACCTGGCGAGCTGAGGATGAGCAGTTCTTC. The rearrangement joins TRBV15 to TRBJ2-1; no firm D call. The germline V gene has CDR1 LNHNV and CDR2 YYDKDF (reference sequence). This CDR3 contains 12 residues. Trimming removed 8 bases at V and 8 bases at J, with 13 bases between.

The chain is built from TRBV4-2 and TRBJ2-4; D remains unclear. The J call is in doubt because the DNA end fits TRBJ2-5 better. CDR1 and CDR2 (germline): LGHNA, YNFKEQ. The CDR3 covers 13 residues. The CDR3 sequence: CASSLEVLETQYF. The CDR3 DNA follows: TGTGCCAGCAGCCTAGAGGTCTTGGAGACCCAGTACTTC.

The chain recombines TRBV27 with TRBJ2-4, with 9 positions matching TRBD1. Trimming cost V 5 bases and J 6 bases; bases outside gene matches: 5. The CDR3 loop spans 14 amino acids. Germline CDR1 and CDR2: MNHEY and SMNVEV (reference sequence). The CDR3 DNA sequence: TGTGCCAGCAGTCCTCGGACAGGGGTAAACATTCAGTACTTC. Amino acid sequence: CASSPRTGVNIQYF.

CDR3: CASSLPLYTEAFF. CDR3 in DNA: TGTGCCAGCAGTTTGCCTTTGTACACTGAAGCTTTCTTT. V and J are TRBV28 and TRBJ1-1; no clear D. Between the trimmed V and J ends, which lost 3 bases and 3 bases, there was a span of 8 bases. The CDR3 is made up of 13 amino acids. Germline values: CDR1 MDHEN, CDR2 SYDVKM. Full variable domain (remainder filled in from reference TRBV28 and TRBJ1-1): DVKVTQSSRYLVKRTGEKVFLECVQDMDHENMFWYRQDPGLGLRLIYFSYDVKMKEKGDIPEGYSVSREKKERFSLILESASTNQTSMYLCASSLPLYTEAFFGQGTRLTVV.

The J gene is TRBJ2-1, the V gene TRBV20-1; 10 nucleotides agree with TRBD2. The CDR3 runs 20 residues. The V gene's germline CDR1 is DFQATT and CDR2 SNEGSKA (reference sequence). V lost 1 base and J lost 0; bases outside the gene matches: 15. CDR3 nucleotide sequence: TGCAGTGCTAGAGGACGTTTTAATGGGCTAGCGGGAGTCTCCTACAATGAGCAGTTCTTC. Protein product: CSARGRFNGLAGVSYNEQFF.

This clonotype appeared a few times. The chain carries TRBV20-1 and TRBJ2-3; 7 positions agree with TRBD2. The CDR3 covers 15 residues. The V gene's germline CDR1 is DFQATT and CDR2 SNEGSKA (reference sequence). The V gene end was trimmed by 0 bases and the J gene end by 1 base; junction bases not matched to a gene: 4. CDR3 sequence: CSARDQREGTDTQYF. As DNA, the CDR3 is TGCAGTGCTAGAGATCAGCGGGAAGGCACAGATACGCAGTATTTT.

V gene TRBV11-2 combines with J gene TRBJ2-3; TRBD1 agrees at 9 bases. Losses at the gene ends were 6 bases for V and 1 base for J; bases not matched to a gene: 8. Germline values: CDR1 SGHAT, CDR2 FQNNGV. The CDR3 runs 16 residues. CDR3 protein: CASRRGQGRGTDTQYF. For the CDR3, the DNA is TGTGCCAGCAGAAGGGGACAGGGAAGAGGCACAGATACGCAGTATTTT.

The chain has TRBV9 and TRBJ2-1; 16 nucleotides match TRBD2. This CDR3 comprises 14 residues. Germline V gene lookup returns CDR1 SGDLS and CDR2 YYNGEE. J gave up 6 bases and V 10 bases, and 4 bases lay outside the gene matches. The CDR3 protein is CASGTSGGANEQFF. The DNA for the CDR3 is TGTGCCTCCGGGACTAGCGGGGGGGCCAATGAGCAGTTCTTC.

The V call is TRBV10-3, the J call TRBJ2-3, with D possibly matching TRBD2 (5 bases). Germline loops: CDR1 ENHRY, CDR2 SYGVKD. The CDR3 contains 15 residues. V shed 4 bases and J shed 0 bases, with 11 bases lying between them. CDR3 in amino acids: CAISVNRGSTDTQYF. The CDR3 DNA is TGTGCCATCAGTGTTAACCGGGGTAGCACAGATACGCAGTATTTT.

V is TRBV7-3 and J is TRBJ2-1; TRBD2 matches at 8 bases. V lost 3 bases, J lost 4 bases, and 5 bases stayed unmatched. Per germline, CDR1 SGHTA and CDR2 FQGTGA. This CDR3 comprises 15 residues. The CDR3 region is CASSFSLADYNEQFF. CDR3 sequence (DNA): TGTGCCAGCAGCTTCTCACTAGCGGATTACAATGAGCAGTTCTTC.

CDR3 DNA: TGCAGTGCCTATGGATGGACTAGCGGGGGGACTCTCTCCTACGAGCAGTACTTC. It translates to CSAYGWTSGGTLSYEQYF. This chain uses TRBV20-1 with TRBJ2-7; 14 nucleotides line up with TRBD2. Germline CDR1 and CDR2: DFQATT and SNEGSKA (reference sequence). Losses at the gene ends were 6 bases for V and 0 bases for J; bases not matched to a gene: 13. The CDR3 length is 18 residues.

Notes on this clonotype: One end of the junction does not line up with germline, which may come from a read error. This chain links TRBV20-1 with TRBJ2-3; D tentatively fits TRBD1 or TRBD2 (5 bases each). The CDR3 has 14 residues. Germline lookup yields CDR1 DFQATT and CDR2 SNEGSKA (reference sequence). The CDR3 region is CSAYMGRSIDTQYF. CDR3 DNA: TGCAGTGCGTACATGGGACGAAGCATAGATACGCAGTATTTT.

This clonotype was recorded only once. The chain links TRBV20-1 to TRBJ2-1; D is possibly TRBD2 (6 bases). Trimming stripped 7 bases from V and 4 bases from J, with 14 bases between. Germline assignment: CDR1 DFQATT and CDR2 SNEGSKA (reference sequence). This CDR3 has 13 residues. The chain's CDR3 is CSVEAGLYNEQFF. The DNA for the CDR3 is TGCAGTGTCGAGGCGGGATTATACAATGAGCAGTTCTTC.

The chain links TRBV7-9 to TRBJ2-3, with 7 bases matching TRBD1. CDR1 is SEHNR, CDR2 FQNEAQ, per germline (reference sequence). The V segment lost 3 bases and the J segment 6 bases; nucleotides outside the gene matches: 6. This CDR3 region has 14 residues. CDR3 protein: CASSFGQGVDTQYF. In DNA form, the CDR3 reads TGTGCCAGCAGCTTCGGGCAGGGGGTTGATACGCAGTATTTT.

The chain recombines TRBV6-5 with TRBJ1-1; no firm D call. V lost 6 bases to trimming and J lost 1 base, with 6 bases between them. The CDR3 has 12 amino acids. Per germline, CDR1 MNHEY and CDR2 SVGAGI. CDR3 nucleotides: TGTGCCAGCAGAAACTGGAACACTGAAGCTTTCTTT. It is translated as CASRNWNTEAFF.

This clonotype was detected a few times. The chain recombines TRBV6-1 with TRBJ2-6; D uncertain. The V end was cut by 5 bases, the J end by 0 bases, with 17 bases between. Germline V CDR1 and CDR2: MNHNS, SASEGT. The CDR3 is 18 residues long. The CDR3 loop is CASSRWVFSASGANVLTF. CDR3 sequence (DNA): TGTGCCAGCAGTCGTTGGGTCTTTTCTGCCTCTGGGGCCAACGTCCTGACTTTC.

This rearrangement joins TRBV20-1 to TRBJ2-1; D might be TRBD1 (5 bases). V gave up 6 bases and J gave up 0 bases, with 12 bases separating them. The CDR3 loop spans 14 amino acids. CDR1 and CDR2 (germline): DFQATT, SNEGSKA (reference sequence). DNA of the CDR3: TGCAGTGCCCCTCAGGGCAGCTCCTACAATGAGCAGTTCTTC. Protein: CSAPQGSSYNEQFF.

The chain has TRBV5-1 and TRBJ2-5, with D possibly TRBD2 on 6 matching bases. Trimming cost V 3 bases and J 0 bases, with 15 bases left between them. Germline V CDR1 and CDR2: SGHRS, YFSETQ. CDR3 length: 16 residues. CDR3 bases: TGCGCCAGCAGCTGGCTCGGGAGCGGGTACCAAGAGACCCAGTACTTC. This sequence encodes CASSWLGSGYQETQYF.

Only a few counts were recorded for this clonotype. The chain combines TRBV12-3 or TRBV12-4 with TRBJ1-6; no clear D. The CDR3 length is 14 residues. V was pared by 4 bases and J by 6 bases, with 10 bases between. CDR3 residues: CASSSPGINSPLHF. As DNA, the CDR3 is TGTGCCAGCAGTTCTCCGGGTATTAATTCACCCCTCCACTTT.

V is TRBV20-1 and J is TRBJ1-4; D ambiguous. The CDR3 covers 15 residues. Germline CDR1 DFQATT, CDR2 SNEGSKA (reference sequence). V was pared by 0 bases and J by 0 bases, with 8 bases between. CDR3 amino acids: CSARDAGATNEKLFF. The DNA for the CDR3 is TGCAGTGCTAGAGATGCGGGTGCAACTAATGAAAAACTGTTTTTT.

J is TRBJ2-6 and V is TRBV6-1; D gene unclear. Germline CDR1 is MNHNS and CDR2 is SASEGT. V was clipped by 3 bases and J by 0 bases, with 9 bases between them. This CDR3 is built from 16 residues. The CDR3 reads CASSEMKVSGANVLTF. For the CDR3, the DNA is TGTGCCAGCAGTGAGATGAAGGTCTCTGGGGCCAACGTCCTGACTTTC.

About this clonotype: One end of the junction fails to match germline, which may point to a read error. The chain has TRBV7-6 and TRBJ2-3; D gene uncertain. CDR3 length equals 13 residues. CDR1 SGHVS and CDR2 FNYEAQ come from the germline V gene. The CDR3 nucleotides read TGTGCTAGCAGCAAAGACTTGGCAGATACGCAGTATTTT. It yields the protein CASSKDLADTQYF.

Turning to this clonotype: One end of the junction is discordant with germline, which a read error may explain. The chain recombines TRBV11-1 with TRBJ2-3; TRBD2 is a possible D gene (5 bases). Germline V lookup: CDR1 SGHAT, CDR2 FQDESV (reference sequence). This CDR3 has 16 residues. The CDR3 protein is CACSLTQRTSTDTQYF. In DNA form, the CDR3 reads TGTGCCTGCAGCCTAACTCAGCGGACTAGCACAGATACGCAGTATTTT.

This rearrangement joins TRBV20-1 to TRBJ2-5, with unresolved D. Germline CDR1 reads DFQATT; CDR2 reads SNEGSKA (reference sequence). The ends were cut back, 8 bases at V and 11 bases at J, with 27 bases in the middle. This CDR3 has 14 residues. The DNA of the CDR3 is TGCAGTTCACGAGGAGCGTTCGGGTACAATGAGCAGTACTTC. This codes for CSSRGAFGYNEQYF.